This T cell receptor beta chain derives from a study of cytomegalovirus exposure and HLA in healthy donors. Study observations and caveats: An analysis was carried out at a later point. It showed that HLA-associated TCR beta chains were more clonally expanded than equally common non-associated chains. According to a later analysis, most TCR beta chains associated with CMV appeared HLA-restricted. Rarity characterized most TCR sequences, yet some public TCRs appeared in many donors.

The J segment lost 2 bases and the V segment lost 5 bases, leaving 5 bases of the junction unmatched. The CDR3 sequence is 14 residues long. Looked up from germline, CDR1 is MNHEY and CDR2 is SVGAGI. The sample holds a few counts of this clone. The target antigen is unknown. Primers: 60 Vbeta forward and 13 Jbeta reverse. Only in-frame clones appear in the TCRdb table, and some are missing; sequencing was by immunoSEQ multiplex PCR. This sample has under 100,000 clones, with around 77% found just once. V usage is TRBV6-5 and J usage is TRBJ1-1; 7 positions agree with TRBD1. This TCR derives from a man aged 50 to 60 in good health and CMV-seronegative. Sequenced: PBMCs. The CDR3 loop is CASSKGAGNTEAFF. The CDR3 coding sequence is TGTGCCAGCAGTAAGGGGGCAGGTAACACTGAAGCTTTCTTT.